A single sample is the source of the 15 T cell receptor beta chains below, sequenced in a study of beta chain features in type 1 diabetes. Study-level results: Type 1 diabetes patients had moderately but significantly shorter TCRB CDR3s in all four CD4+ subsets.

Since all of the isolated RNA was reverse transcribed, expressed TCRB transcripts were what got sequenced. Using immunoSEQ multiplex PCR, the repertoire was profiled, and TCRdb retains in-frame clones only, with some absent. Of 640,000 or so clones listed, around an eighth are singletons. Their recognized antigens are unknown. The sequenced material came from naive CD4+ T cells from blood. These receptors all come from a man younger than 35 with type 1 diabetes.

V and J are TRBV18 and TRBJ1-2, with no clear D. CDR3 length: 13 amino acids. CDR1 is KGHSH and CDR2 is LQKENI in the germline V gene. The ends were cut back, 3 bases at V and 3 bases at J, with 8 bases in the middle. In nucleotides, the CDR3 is TGTGCCAGCTCACCCGAGGGCGACTATGGCTACACCTTC. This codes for CASSPEGDYGYTF. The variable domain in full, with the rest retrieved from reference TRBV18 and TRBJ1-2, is NAGVMQNPRHLVRRRGQEARLRCSPMKGHSHVYWYRQLPEEGLKFMVYLQKENIIDESGMPKERFSAEFPKEGPSILRIQQVVRGDSAAYFCASSPEGDYGYTFGSGTRLTVV.

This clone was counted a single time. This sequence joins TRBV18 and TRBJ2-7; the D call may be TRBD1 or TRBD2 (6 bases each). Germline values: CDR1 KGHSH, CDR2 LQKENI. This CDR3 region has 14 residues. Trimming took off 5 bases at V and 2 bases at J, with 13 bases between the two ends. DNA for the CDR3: TGTGCCAGCTCAATCGGAGGGGGACCCTACGAGCAGTACTTC. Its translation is CASSIGGGPYEQYF.

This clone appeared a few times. The CDR3 sequence: CAWKDRMNTEAFF. Written as DNA, the CDR3 is TGTGCCTGGAAGGACAGGATGAACACTGAAGCTTTCTTT. The chain uses TRBV30 and TRBJ1-1; 7 bases line up with TRBD1. The germline gives CDR1 GTSNPN, CDR2 SVGIG (reference sequence). The CDR3 loop spans 13 amino acids. V shed 4 bases and J 0 bases; nucleotides not matched to a gene: 2.

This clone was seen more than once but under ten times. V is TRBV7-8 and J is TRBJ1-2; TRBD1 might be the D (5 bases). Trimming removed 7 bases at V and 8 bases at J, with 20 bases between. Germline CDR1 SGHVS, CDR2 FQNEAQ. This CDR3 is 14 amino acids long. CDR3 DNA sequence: TGTGCCAGCAACCCCCTCCGGGACCTACCAGGCTACACCTTC. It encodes CASNPLRDLPGYTF.

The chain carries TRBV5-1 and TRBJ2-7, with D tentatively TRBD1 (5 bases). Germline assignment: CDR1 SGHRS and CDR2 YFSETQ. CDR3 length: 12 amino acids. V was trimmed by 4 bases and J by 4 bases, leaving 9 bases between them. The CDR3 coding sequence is TGCGCCAGCAGCCGGACAACTTACGAGCAGTACTTC. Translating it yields CASSRTTYEQYF.

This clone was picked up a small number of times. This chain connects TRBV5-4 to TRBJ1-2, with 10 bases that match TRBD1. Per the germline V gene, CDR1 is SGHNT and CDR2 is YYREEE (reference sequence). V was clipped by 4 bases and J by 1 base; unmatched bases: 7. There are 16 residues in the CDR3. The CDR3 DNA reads TGTGCCAGCAGCGGGGGACAGGGGATGGTTAACTATGGCTACACCTTC. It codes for CASSGGQGMVNYGYTF. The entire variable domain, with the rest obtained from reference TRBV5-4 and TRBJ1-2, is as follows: ETGVTQSPTHLIKTRGQQVTLRCSSQSGHNTVSWYQQALGQGPQFIFQYYREEENGRGNFPPRFSGLQFPNYSSELNVNALELDDSALYLCASSGGQGMVNYGYTFGSGTRLTVV.

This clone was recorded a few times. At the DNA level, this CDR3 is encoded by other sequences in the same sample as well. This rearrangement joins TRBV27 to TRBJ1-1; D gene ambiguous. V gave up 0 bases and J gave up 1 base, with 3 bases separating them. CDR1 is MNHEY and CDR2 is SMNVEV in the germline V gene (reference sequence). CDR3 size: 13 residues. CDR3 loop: CASSLSRNTEAFF. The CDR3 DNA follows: TGTGCCAGCAGTTTATCGAGGAACACTGAAGCTTTCTTT.

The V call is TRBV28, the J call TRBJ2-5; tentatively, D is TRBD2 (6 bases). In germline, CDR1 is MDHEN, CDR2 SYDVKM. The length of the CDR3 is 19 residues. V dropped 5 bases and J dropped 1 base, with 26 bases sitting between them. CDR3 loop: CASSQGGLATYWAQETQYF. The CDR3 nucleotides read TGTGCCAGCAGTCAGGGCGGGCTAGCGACCTACTGGGCCCAAGAGACCCAGTACTTC. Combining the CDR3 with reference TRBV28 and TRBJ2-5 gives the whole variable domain DVKVTQSSRYLVKRTGEKVFLECVQDMDHENMFWYRQDPGLGLRLIYFSYDVKMKEKGDIPEGYSVSREKKERFSLILESASTNQTSMYLCASSQGGLATYWAQETQYFGPGTRLLVL.

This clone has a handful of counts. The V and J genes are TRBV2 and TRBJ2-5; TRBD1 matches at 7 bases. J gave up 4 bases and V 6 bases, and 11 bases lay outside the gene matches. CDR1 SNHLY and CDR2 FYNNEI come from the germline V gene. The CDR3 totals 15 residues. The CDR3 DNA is TGTGCCAGCAGGGCTAGGACAGGAGAGTTAGAGACCCAGTACTTC. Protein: CASRARTGELETQYF.

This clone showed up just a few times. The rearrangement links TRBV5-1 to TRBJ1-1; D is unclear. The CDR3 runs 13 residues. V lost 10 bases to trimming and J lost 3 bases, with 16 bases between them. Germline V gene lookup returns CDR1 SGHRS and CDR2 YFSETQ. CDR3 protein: CASRREGDTEAFF. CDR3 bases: TGCGCCTCCCGCCGCGAAGGCGACACTGAAGCTTTCTTT.

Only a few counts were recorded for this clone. For the CDR3, the DNA is TGCGCCAGCAGCTCGGAGGTGGGGTACACAGATACGCAGTATTTT. Protein: CASSSEVGYTDTQYF. The rearrangement joins TRBV5-1 to TRBJ2-3; D might be TRBD2 (5 bases). The germline gives CDR1 SGHRS, CDR2 YFSETQ. The V and J ends lost 3 bases and 2 bases respectively, with 13 bases between them. The CDR3 covers 15 residues.

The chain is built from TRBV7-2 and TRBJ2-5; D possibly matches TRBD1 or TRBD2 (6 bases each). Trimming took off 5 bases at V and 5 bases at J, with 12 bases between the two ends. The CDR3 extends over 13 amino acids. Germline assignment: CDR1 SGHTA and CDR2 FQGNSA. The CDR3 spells CASSPGAGETQYF. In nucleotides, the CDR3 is TGTGCCAGCAGCCCGGGGGCGGGGGAGACCCAGTACTTC.

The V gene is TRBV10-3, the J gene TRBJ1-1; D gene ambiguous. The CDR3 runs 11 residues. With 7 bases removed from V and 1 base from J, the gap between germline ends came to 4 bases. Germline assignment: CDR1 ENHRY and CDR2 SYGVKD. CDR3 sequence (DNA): TGTGCCATCATGGAGAACACTGAAGCTTTCTTT. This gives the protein CAIMENTEAFF.

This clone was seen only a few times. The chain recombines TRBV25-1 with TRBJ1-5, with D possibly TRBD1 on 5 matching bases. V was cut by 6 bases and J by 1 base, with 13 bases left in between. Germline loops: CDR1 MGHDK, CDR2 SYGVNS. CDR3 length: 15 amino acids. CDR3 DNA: TGTGCCAGCAGACTCAGGGTTGCGAGCAATCAGCCCCAGCATTTT. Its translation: CASRLRVASNQPQHF.

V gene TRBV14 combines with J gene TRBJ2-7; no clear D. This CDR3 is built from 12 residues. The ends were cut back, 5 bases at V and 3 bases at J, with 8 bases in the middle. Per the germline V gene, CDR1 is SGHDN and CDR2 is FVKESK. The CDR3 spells CASSGQSYEQYF. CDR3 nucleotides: TGTGCCAGCAGCGGTCAGAGCTACGAGCAGTACTTC.